Shown below are 9 T cell receptor beta chains from a single sample sequenced in a study of shared clonotypes between healthy human individuals. Assay used: immunoSEQ multiplex PCR; TCRdb lists only in-frame clones, some missing. The sample contains approximately 480,000 clones, over 60% of which appear only once. The sequencing input was PBMCs. The origin of the receptors is a woman aged 40 to 50 in good health. Some clones in this sample may be carry-over from other donors' samples.

The gene calls are TRBV6-5 and TRBJ1-5; 7 bases fit TRBD1. The CDR3 runs 14 residues. Per the germline V gene, CDR1 is MNHEY and CDR2 is SVGAGI. The V segment lost 6 bases and the J segment 5 bases; nucleotides outside the gene matches: 7. CDR3 nucleotides: TGTGCCAGCAGCGAGCAGGGGGTTTATCAGCCCCAGCATTTT. It encodes CASSEQGVYQPQHF.

This clone was detected once. The V call is TRBV7-9, the J call TRBJ1-1; tentatively, D is TRBD1 (5 bases). Germline V gene data show CDR1 as SEHNR and CDR2 as FQNEAQ (reference sequence). The V end was cut by 1 base, the J end by 1 base, with 10 bases between. CDR3 length: 15 residues. The CDR3 protein is CASSLDPGGNTEAFF. The CDR3 nucleotides are TGTGCCAGCAGCTTAGATCCGGGGGGGAACACTGAAGCTTTCTTT.

This chain links TRBV7-8 with TRBJ2-2; D unclear. The CDR3 has 13 residues. V lost 5 bases to trimming and J lost 9 bases, with 13 bases between them. Looked up from germline, CDR1 is SGHVS and CDR2 is FQNEAQ. This CDR3 is CASSLSGLRELFF. CDR3 sequence (DNA): TGTGCCAGCAGCCTTAGTGGGCTAAGGGAGCTGTTTTTT.

This clone appeared a few times. The chain joins TRBV7-9 to TRBJ1-1; D not certain. Germline loops: CDR1 SEHNR, CDR2 FQNEAQ (reference sequence). CDR3 length: 13 residues. Between the trimmed V and J ends, which lost 3 bases and 4 bases, there was a span of 9 bases. CDR3 region: CASSLEGLTEAFF. CDR3 DNA: TGTGCCAGCAGCTTGGAAGGGCTCACTGAAGCTTTCTTT.

CDR3 region: CASSQDLGAEQYF. DNA of the CDR3: TGTGCCAGCAGCCAAGATCTAGGGGCAGAGCAGTACTTC. The chain is built from TRBV14 and TRBJ2-7, with D possibly TRBD1 on 5 matching bases. This CDR3 is 13 amino acids long. Per the germline V gene, CDR1 is SGHDN and CDR2 is FVKESK. V was cut by 0 bases and J by 7 bases, with 10 bases left in between.

This clone was detected a few times. The V and J genes are TRBV4-2 and TRBJ2-7; possibly TRBD1 for D (6 bases). CDR1 is LGHNA, CDR2 YNFKEQ, per germline. CDR3 length equals 16 residues. Trimming removed 0 bases at V and 0 bases at J, with 12 bases between. CDR3 protein: CASSQDRDISSYEQYF. As DNA, the CDR3 is TGTGCCAGCAGCCAAGACAGGGACATTAGCTCCTACGAGCAGTACTTC.

This clone was counted between two and nine times. This rearrangement joins TRBV29-1 to TRBJ2-3; no clear D gene. Trimming removed 4 bases from V and 1 base from J, with 6 bases in between. CDR1 is SQVTM, CDR2 ANQGSEA, per germline. This CDR3 contains 12 residues. CDR3 in amino acids: CSVGRGTDTQYF. As DNA, the CDR3 is TGCAGCGTTGGCCGGGGCACAGATACGCAGTATTTT.

This chain joins TRBV7-6 and TRBJ2-2, with D hard to call. CDR3 length: 11 amino acids. The germline gives CDR1 SGHVS, CDR2 FNYEAQ. Trimming cost V 6 bases and J 4 bases, with 3 bases left between them. CDR3 sequence: CASSTTGELFF. As DNA, the CDR3 is TGTGCCAGCAGTACCACCGGGGAGCTGTTTTTT.

The chain recombines TRBV27 with TRBJ1-5; D is possibly TRBD1 (5 bases). Germline-derived CDR1 and CDR2 are MNHEY and SMNVEV (reference sequence). V was trimmed by 2 bases and J by 1 base, leaving 15 bases between them. CDR3 length equals 17 residues. The CDR3 sequence is CASSLIGQGGSNQPQHF. The CDR3 DNA reads TGTGCCAGCAGTTTAATCGGGCAGGGAGGGAGCAATCAGCCCCAGCATTTT.